The 27 T cell receptor beta chains reported below all come from one sample, sequenced in a study of T cell responses to AZD1222 COVID-19 vaccine. Assay: immunoSEQ multiplex PCR; the TCRdb copy retains only in-frame clones and omits some. The sample carries about 200,000 clones, approximately 90% recorded once. Sequencing was performed on peripheral blood, taken 28 days after the second dose of the MenACWY control vaccine. These receptors were obtained from an adult who received the MenACWY meningococcal vaccine as a control.

The DNA of the CDR3 is TGCGCCAGCAGCCAAGTTGGAGGGCCCACCTACAATGAGCAGTTCTTC. Translated, it gives CASSQVGGPTYNEQFF. The chain couples TRBV4-1 to TRBJ2-1; maybe TRBD2 (6 bases). Trimming cost V 1 base and J 2 bases, with 12 bases left between them. The CDR3 extends over 16 amino acids. CDR1 MGHRA and CDR2 YSYEKL come from the germline V gene.

J is TRBJ2-1 and V is TRBV30; D is uncertain. CDR3 length: 10 amino acids. The V end was cut by 3 bases, the J end by 9 bases, with 6 bases between. CDR1 GTSNPN and CDR2 SVGIG come from the germline V gene (reference sequence). This CDR3 reads CAWSLSEQFF. The CDR3 DNA sequence: TGTGCCTGGAGCCTCTCTGAGCAGTTCTTC.

The chain uses TRBV21-1 and TRBJ1-1; TRBD1 is the table's D call and was not checked against the DNA. TRBV21-1 is a pseudogene. This CDR3 has 18 residues. CDR3: CASSKVLEMGQTNTEAFF. The CDR3, as DNA: TGTGCCAGCAGCAAAGTGTTAGAAATGGGACAGACGAACACTGAAGCTTTCTTT.

The rearrangement joins TRBV10-1 to TRBJ2-1; D is unresolved. This CDR3 spans 13 amino acids. The germline gives CDR1 WNHNN, CDR2 SYGVQD (reference sequence). Trimming pared 4 bases from V and 4 bases from J, leaving 8 bases between. The CDR3 DNA reads TGCGCCAGCAGTGGGGGATTGTACAATGAGCAGTTCTTC. Protein sequence: CASSGGLYNEQFF.

The chain couples TRBV19 to TRBJ2-5, with 8 bases lining up with TRBD2. Trimming took 1 base from V and 2 from J; bases not matched to a gene: 6. The CDR3 is 16 residues long. Germline assignment: CDR1 LNHDA and CDR2 SQIVND (reference sequence). The CDR3 sequence: CASSIGLAGIQETQYF. The CDR3 coding sequence is TGTGCCAGTAGTATAGGCCTAGCGGGTATACAAGAGACCCAGTACTTC.

V and J are TRBV6-2 or TRBV6-3 and TRBJ2-1; TRBD2 matches at 13 bases. Germline CDR1 MNHEY, CDR2 SVGEGT. The CDR3 contains 19 residues. V lost 2 bases to trimming and J lost 2 bases; unmatched junction nucleotides: 9. This CDR3 is CASSYTTSGRAAPYNEQFF. The CDR3 nucleotides read TGTGCCAGCAGTTACACTACTAGCGGGAGGGCGGCCCCCTACAATGAGCAGTTCTTC.

This clone was recorded once. The V and J genes are TRBV14 and TRBJ2-1, with 8 bases that match TRBD1. V was pared by 4 bases and J by 8 bases, with 13 bases of the junction left unmatched. CDR3 length: 16 residues. Per the germline V gene, CDR1 is SGHDN and CDR2 is FVKESK. The CDR3: CASSPDAGQVSYEQFF. DNA for the CDR3: TGTGCCAGCAGCCCGGATGCGGGACAGGTCTCCTATGAGCAGTTCTTC.

The gene calls are TRBV28 and TRBJ1-1; D not resolved. In germline, CDR1 is MDHEN, CDR2 SYDVKM. CDR3 length equals 15 residues. The ends were cut back, 2 bases at V and 4 bases at J, with 14 bases in the middle. The CDR3 region has the DNA TGTGCCAGCAGTTTACTTCGGGCGGCGCTCACTGAAGCTTTCTTT. It yields the protein CASSLLRAALTEAFF.

The chain links TRBV7-3 to TRBJ2-1; 8 bases are shared with TRBD2. Per the germline V gene, CDR1 is SGHTA and CDR2 is FQGTGA. The CDR3 spans 14 residues. With V trimmed by 4 bases and J by 6 bases, 5 bases remained unmatched. CDR3 residues: CASSWVAGLNEQFF. The CDR3 coding sequence is TGTGCCAGCAGCTGGGTAGCGGGACTCAATGAGCAGTTCTTC.

This rearrangement joins TRBV4-2 to TRBJ2-1; TRBD2 matches 13 bases. From germline, CDR1 is LGHNA and CDR2 YNFKEQ. V was pared by 1 base and J by 9 bases, with 3 bases of the junction left unmatched. The CDR3 has 15 residues. The CDR3 sequence is CASSQGTSGSGEQFF. The DNA for the CDR3 is TGTGCCAGCAGCCAAGGGACTAGCGGGAGCGGTGAGCAGTTCTTC.

The chain links TRBV30 to TRBJ2-6, with unresolved D. The CDR3 loop spans 15 amino acids. V was clipped by 4 bases and J by 0 bases, with 10 bases between them. Germline V CDR1 and CDR2: GTSNPN, SVGIG (reference sequence). As DNA, the CDR3 is TGTGCCTGGATTAAAGCCGTCTCTGGGGCCAACGTCCTGACTTTC. Translation gives CAWIKAVSGANVLTF.

For the CDR3, the DNA is TGCGCCAGCAGTCAAGCCCGTACAGGCCCGGGGAGCGACATTCAGTACTTC. Its translation is CASSQARTGPGSDIQYF. The gene calls are TRBV23-1 and TRBJ2-4, with D perhaps assigned TRBD1 or TRBD2 (5 bases each). TRBV23-1 is reported as an ORF; its role is uncertain. V was cut by 2 bases and J by 8 bases, with 22 bases left in between. The CDR3 has 17 residues.

The rearrangement links TRBV11-1 to TRBJ2-1; possible D gene TRBD2, 5 bases. CDR1 is SGHAT, CDR2 FQDESV, per germline (reference sequence). This CDR3 is built from 15 residues. V lost 7 bases and J lost 9, with 22 bases in between. CDR3 residues: CASNSHPGASTEQFF. The CDR3, as DNA: TGTGCCAGCAACTCCCACCCCGGTGCTAGCACTGAGCAGTTCTTC.

The gene calls are TRBV7-2 and TRBJ2-7, with a weak D call TRBD1 (5 bases). The CDR3 spans 16 residues. Trimming left V 5 bases short and J 6 bases short, with 23 bases between. CDR1 is SGHTA, CDR2 FQGNSA, per germline. The CDR3 loop reads CASSEVGGSWGGEQYF. CDR3 DNA: TGTGCCAGCAGCGAGGTGGGCGGCAGTTGGGGCGGCGAGCAGTACTTC.

This clone was detected a few times. V usage is TRBV9 and J usage is TRBJ2-6, with D maybe TRBD1 (6 bases). The germline V gene encodes CDR1 SGDLS and CDR2 YYNGEE. This CDR3 spans 15 amino acids. V lost 6 bases to trimming and J lost 0 bases, with 10 bases between them. CDR3 sequence: CASTTTGSGANVLTF. CDR3 sequence (DNA): TGTGCCAGCACCACGACAGGCTCTGGGGCCAACGTCCTGACTTTC.

The chain joins TRBV7-9 to TRBJ1-5; D might be TRBD1 (5 bases). The V end lost 4 bases, the J end lost 2 bases, and 6 bases lay between the germline ends. The CDR3 contains 13 residues. Germline CDR1 SEHNR, CDR2 FQNEAQ (reference sequence). CDR3 sequence (DNA): TGTGCCAGCAGCTCGACAGGCAATCAGCCCCAGCATTTT. Encoded protein: CASSSTGNQPQHF.

The J gene is TRBJ2-3, the V gene TRBV5-4, with D possibly called TRBD1 or TRBD2 (6 bases each). CDR1 and CDR2 (germline): SGHNT, YYREEE (reference sequence). V was pared by 0 bases and J by 6 bases, with 14 bases between. This CDR3 comprises 15 residues. CDR3 sequence (DNA): TGTGCCAGCAGCTTGGAGGCGGGAAGGGGGGATACGCAGTATTTT. Protein: CASSLEAGRGDTQYF.

The chain joins TRBV11-3 to TRBJ2-3; D is undetermined. Germline assignment: CDR1 SGHNT and CDR2 YENEEA. Trimming removed 5 bases at V and 6 bases at J, with 15 bases between. This CDR3 has 14 amino acids. The chain's CDR3 is CASSPGQARDTQYF. The CDR3, as DNA: TGTGCCAGCAGCCCCGGGCAGGCGAGGGATACGCAGTATTTT.

The chain has TRBV6-5 and TRBJ2-7; 9 bases are a match to TRBD1. Per germline, CDR1 MNHEY and CDR2 SVGAGI. The CDR3 extends over 14 amino acids. V was clipped by 5 bases and J by 3 bases; unmatched bases: 5. This chain's CDR3 is CASSPRDRVYEQYF. The CDR3 DNA reads as TGTGCCAGCAGTCCCCGGGACAGGGTCTACGAGCAGTACTTC.

The chain combines TRBV6-5 with TRBJ1-6; no reliable D call. Trimming stripped 2 bases from V and 8 bases from J, with 10 bases between. This CDR3 is 14 amino acids long. The germline V gene encodes CDR1 MNHEY and CDR2 SVGAGI. CDR3 protein: CASSYLDLDSPLHF. CDR3 DNA sequence: TGTGCCAGCAGTTACCTGGACCTGGATTCACCCCTCCACTTT.

The V and J genes are TRBV7-2 and TRBJ2-7; weak D call: TRBD1 (5 bases). Trimming left V 1 base short and J 3 bases short, with 16 bases between. The CDR3 totals 16 residues. The germline V gene has CDR1 SGHTA and CDR2 FQGNSA. The CDR3 spells CASSLDSWGAVYEQYF. In nucleotides, the CDR3 is TGTGCCAGCAGCTTAGACTCTTGGGGCGCAGTCTACGAGCAGTACTTC.

The rearrangement links TRBV10-3 to TRBJ1-3; TRBD1 matches at 7 bases. Losses at the gene ends were 0 bases for V and 3 bases for J; bases not matched to a gene: 2. Germline V lookup: CDR1 ENHRY, CDR2 SYGVKD. The CDR3 is 15 residues long. The CDR3 region is CAISESGDSGNTIYF. In DNA form, the CDR3 reads TGTGCCATCAGTGAGTCGGGGGACAGTGGAAACACCATATATTTT.

The chain uses TRBV19 and TRBJ1-6; D gene unclear. The CDR3 contains 15 residues. Trimming took off 5 bases at V and 0 bases at J, with 8 bases between the two ends. Per germline, CDR1 LNHDA and CDR2 SQIVND (reference sequence). CDR3 in DNA: TGTGCCAGTAGTTTCGGGAGCTCCTATAATTCACCCCTCCACTTT. Its translation: CASSFGSSYNSPLHF.

The rearrangement joins TRBV19 to TRBJ2-1; TRBD1 aligns across 11 bases. Germline trimming cut 3 bases from V and 4 bases from J; bases unmatched to any gene: 2. Germline V lookup: CDR1 LNHDA, CDR2 SQIVND (reference sequence). The CDR3 runs to 15 residues. CDR3 residues: CASSMGQGVYNEQFF. The CDR3 DNA reads TGTGCCAGTAGTATGGGACAGGGGGTATACAATGAGCAGTTCTTC.

The rearrangement joins TRBV7-2 to TRBJ1-2; maybe TRBD1 (6 bases). The V gene's germline CDR1 is SGHTA and CDR2 FQGNSA. The CDR3 is made up of 16 amino acids. V dropped 5 bases and J dropped 2 bases, with 18 bases sitting between them. The CDR3: CASSLRAGTPNYGYTF. The CDR3 bases are TGTGCCAGCAGCCTCAGAGCCGGGACACCCAACTATGGCTACACCTTC.

This chain uses TRBV7-3 with TRBJ1-1; TRBD1 matches 7 bases. V gave up 4 bases and J gave up 11 bases; unmatched junction bases: 10. This CDR3 spans 13 amino acids. Germline V CDR1 and CDR2: SGHTA, FQGTGA. The CDR3 nucleotides are TGTGCCAGCAGCTCGCAAACAACAGGGGCCGCTTTCTTT. Translating gives CASSSQTTGAAFF.

The chain joins TRBV5-1 to TRBJ1-6; D unclear. V lost 3 bases and J lost 7, with 20 bases in between. The CDR3 has 17 amino acids. The germline V gene has CDR1 SGHRS and CDR2 YFSETQ. CDR3 region: CASSYLDSGASNSPLHF. The CDR3 bases are TGCGCCAGCAGCTACTTGGATTCGGGAGCCTCAAATTCACCCCTCCACTTT.